The 32 T cell receptor beta chains in this list originate from one sample, sequenced in a study of CD8 T cells in ankylosing spondylitis. TCRdb itself ran the 5' RACE reads through MiXCR, one entry per CDR3 protein. The sample shows more than 150,000 distinct CDR3 sequences, 18% of them seen only once. Sequencing was carried out using blood, either unsorted or a sorted T cell fraction (not recorded which). These receptors originate from a male donor under 30 with ankylosing spondylitis or in good health (not recorded which).

The sample holds many counts of this clonotype. CDR3 amino acids: CASRKDVTYNEQFF. The CDR3 nucleotides are TGTGCCAGCAGGAAGGATGTCACCTACAATGAGCAGTTCTTC. This sequence joins TRBV27 and TRBJ2-1; D remains ambiguous. V lost 6 bases and J 2 bases, leaving 11 bases between the germline ends. Looked up from germline, CDR1 is MNHEY and CDR2 is SMNVEV (reference sequence). The CDR3 length is 14 residues.

This clonotype was recorded at least ten times. The V and J genes are TRBV30 and TRBJ1-2; 7 nucleotides align to TRBD1. The CDR3 runs 15 residues. V lost 0 bases and J lost 0; bases outside the gene matches: 4. The germline V gene has CDR1 GTSNPN and CDR2 SVGIG (reference sequence). The CDR3 nucleotides are TGTGCCTGGAGTGTCGGACAGGTTTCTAACTATGGCTACACCTTC. Encoded protein: CAWSVGQVSNYGYTF. Full variable domain (missing parts from reference TRBV30 and TRBJ1-2): SQTIHQWPATLVQPVGSPLSLECTVEGTSNPNLYWYRQAAGRGLQLLFYSVGIGQISSEVPQNLSASRPQDRQFILSSKKLLLSDSGFYLCAWSVGQVSNYGYTFGSGTRLTVV.

This clonotype came up many times. This rearrangement joins TRBV3-1 to TRBJ1-1; no clear D gene. The ends were cut back, 4 bases at V and 0 bases at J, with 9 bases in the middle. CDR3 size: 14 residues. Germline-derived CDR1 and CDR2 are LGHDT and YNNKEL (reference sequence). The CDR3 protein is CASSPPTVNTEAFF. DNA for the CDR3: TGTGCCAGCAGCCCCCCGACGGTGAACACTGAAGCTTTCTTT.

This clonotype was seen repeatedly, ten times or more. V gene TRBV7-6 combines with J gene TRBJ2-1; 8 bases are a match to TRBD1. The V and J ends lost 4 bases and 7 bases, in that order; junction bases with no gene match: 9. Looked up from germline, CDR1 is SGHVS and CDR2 is FNYEAQ. The CDR3 has 15 amino acids. This CDR3 reads CASSSETGEPNEQFF. The DNA of the CDR3 is TGTGCCAGCAGCTCCGAGACAGGGGAGCCTAATGAGCAGTTCTTC.

This clonotype was seen repeatedly, ten times or more. J is TRBJ2-7 and V is TRBV2; D ambiguous. The germline V and J ends were trimmed by 1 base and 1 base, with 8 bases remaining between them. This CDR3 comprises 14 residues. Per the germline V gene, CDR1 is SNHLY and CDR2 is FYNNEI. The CDR3 region is CASSEGQVSYEQYV. The CDR3, as DNA: TGTGCCAGCAGTGAAGGCCAGGTGTCCTACGAGCAGTACGTC.

This clonotype has only a few counts. The chain has TRBV6-2 or TRBV6-3 and TRBJ2-1; D not certain. The CDR3 is 14 residues long. V gave up 0 bases and J gave up 4 bases, with 7 bases separating them. The germline CDR1 and CDR2 sequences are MNHEY and SVGEGT. CDR3 protein: CASSYSTPYNEQFF. The CDR3 bases are TGTGCCAGCAGTTACTCGACCCCTTACAATGAGCAGTTCTTC.

This clonotype appeared many times. The chain combines TRBV11-2 with TRBJ2-3, with D perhaps matching TRBD2 (5 bases). CDR1 and CDR2 (germline): SGHAT, FQNNGV. V gave up 0 bases and J gave up 6 bases, with 13 bases separating them. The length of the CDR3 is 15 residues. The CDR3 sequence: CASSLEAWSGDTQYF. DNA of the CDR3: TGTGCCAGCAGCTTAGAGGCATGGAGCGGCGATACGCAGTATTTT.

The table lists this clonotype with many counts. This chain links TRBV20-1 with TRBJ2-5; 9 bases agree with TRBD1. The CDR3 is made up of 13 amino acids. Trimming at V came to 3 bases and at J to 4 bases, leaving 3 bases not matched to a gene. Looked up from germline, CDR1 is DFQATT and CDR2 is SNEGSKA (reference sequence). CDR3 nucleotides: TGCAGTGCTAGCAGGGACAGGGTAGAGACCCAGTACTTC. Amino acid sequence: CSASRDRVETQYF.

The chain employs TRBV11-1 and TRBJ1-4, with D unresolved. The CDR3 is 17 amino acids. V dropped 5 bases and J dropped 0 bases, with 16 bases sitting between them. The germline gives CDR1 SGHAT, CDR2 FQDESV (reference sequence). The DNA of the CDR3 is TGTGCCAGCAGCCCCACCCCGTTACGCTCAACTAATGAAAAACTGTTTTTT. This codes for CASSPTPLRSTNEKLFF. The full variable domain, with the rest looked up from reference TRBV11-1 and TRBJ1-4, is EAEVAQSPRYKITEKSQAVAFWCDPISGHATLYWYRQILGQGPELLVQFQDESVVDDSQLPKDRFSAERLKGVDSTLKIQPAELGDSAMYLCASSPTPLRSTNEKLFFGSGTQLSVL.

This clonotype was seen repeatedly, ten times or more. The V call is TRBV29-1, the J call TRBJ2-7; possible D gene TRBD1, 6 bases. Germline-derived CDR1 and CDR2 are SQVTM and ANQGSEA. V was clipped by 4 bases and J by 8 bases, with 18 bases between them. The CDR3 covers 13 residues. The CDR3 DNA sequence: TGCAGCGTTGCTTCACAGGGTGTTAGCCAGCAGTACTTC. The encoded protein is CSVASQGVSQQYF.

This clonotype showed up many times. The chain carries TRBV20-1 and TRBJ1-1; D might be TRBD1 (5 bases). This CDR3 contains 14 residues. Trimming removed 5 bases from V and 3 bases from J, with 16 bases in between. Germline loops: CDR1 DFQATT, CDR2 SNEGSKA (reference sequence). CDR3 in DNA: TGCAGTGCTGGACAAATGAGATGGGACACTGAAGCTTTCTTT. The encoded protein is CSAGQMRWDTEAFF.

V gene TRBV19 combines with J gene TRBJ2-5; perhaps D is TRBD1 or TRBD2 (5 bases each). Germline V gene lookup returns CDR1 LNHDA and CDR2 SQIVND (reference sequence). The CDR3 sequence is 16 residues long. V lost 6 bases to trimming and J lost 5 bases, with 22 bases between them. The CDR3 coding sequence is TGTGCCAGTAGCAACGAGACAGCCCCTGGGGACGAGACCCAGTACTTC. This translates into CASSNETAPGDETQYF.

The chain joins TRBV6-5 to TRBJ2-5, with D possibly matching TRBD1 (6 bases). CDR3 length equals 16 residues. Trimming shortened V by 5 bases and J by 4 bases, and 20 bases separated the two germline ends. Germline V CDR1 and CDR2: MNHEY, SVGAGI. Written as DNA, the CDR3 is TGTGCCAGCAGTCCTCCCTACAGGGCAGGTCGAGAGACCCAGTACTTC. This codes for CASSPPYRAGRETQYF.

This clonotype has ten or more counts. The J gene is TRBJ2-4, the V gene TRBV12-3 or TRBV12-4; D ambiguous. The length of the CDR3 is 13 residues. The V gene lost 1 base and the J gene lost 9 bases, with 10 bases spanning the gap. The CDR3, as DNA: TGTGCCAGCAGTTTAGAAAGGGTCACCATTCAGTACTTC. Translation gives CASSLERVTIQYF.

This clonotype was detected many times. This rearrangement joins TRBV20-1 to TRBJ2-1; 8 nucleotides line up with TRBD2. CDR3 length: 13 residues. The J segment lost 4 bases and the V segment lost 6 bases, leaving 5 bases of the junction unmatched. CDR1 and CDR2 (germline): DFQATT, SNEGSKA (reference sequence). The CDR3 loop reads CSAPSGRYNEQFF. The DNA for the CDR3 is TGCAGTGCACCGAGCGGGAGATACAATGAGCAGTTCTTC.

This clonotype appeared many times. J is TRBJ2-6 and V is TRBV18; 10 nucleotides align to TRBD1. This CDR3 comprises 23 residues. J was trimmed by 0 bases and V by 6 bases; bases with no gene match: 23. Germline-derived CDR1 and CDR2 are KGHSH and LQKENI. The CDR3 DNA reads TGTGCCAGCTCCCACTTAGGGGGAAAGCCTGGGACAGGGGACAACTCTGGGGCCAACGTCCTGACTTTC. Protein product: CASSHLGGKPGTGDNSGANVLTF.

This clonotype was counted at least ten times. V is TRBV7-9 and J is TRBJ2-1; 9 bases match TRBD1. The germline V gene encodes CDR1 SEHNR and CDR2 FQNEAQ (reference sequence). The CDR3 is 15 amino acids. With 5 bases clipped from V and 5 bases from J, the junction kept 7 bases outside the gene matches. CDR3 in DNA: TGTGCCAGCAGCCAGATCCGGACAGGGGACAATGAGCAGTTCTTC. Its protein is CASSQIRTGDNEQFF.

In this sample, this clonotype turned up many times. V usage is TRBV20-1 and J usage is TRBJ2-3; 9 bases fit TRBD2. The V gene end was trimmed by 6 bases and the J gene end by 0 bases; junction bases not matched to a gene: 13. Germline lookup yields CDR1 DFQATT and CDR2 SNEGSKA (reference sequence). The CDR3 contains 17 residues. The CDR3 sequence is CSATIRASGISTDTQYF. The CDR3 nucleotides are TGCAGTGCGACCATTAGGGCTAGCGGGATAAGCACAGATACGCAGTATTTT.

This clonotype has at least ten counts. The gene calls are TRBV5-1 and TRBJ2-5, with 7 positions matching TRBD1. The CDR3 runs to 16 residues. The V segment lost 4 bases and the J segment 5 bases; nucleotides outside the gene matches: 14. Germline CDR1 and CDR2: SGHRS and YFSETQ. The CDR3 sequence: CASSPGHARGSETQYF. CDR3 DNA: TGCGCCAGCAGCCCCGGGCATGCCAGGGGGTCCGAGACCCAGTACTTC.

The V and J genes are TRBV29-1 and TRBJ1-1; TRBD1 matches at 9 bases. Germline V gene sequence: CDR1 SQVTM, CDR2 ANQGSEA. The CDR3 runs 13 residues. J was trimmed by 0 bases and V by 7 bases; bases with no gene match: 3. Written as DNA, the CDR3 is TGCAGCGCCACAGGGGGCATGAACACTGAAGCTTTCTTT. Protein sequence: CSATGGMNTEAFF.

This clonotype occurred many times. The chain links TRBV5-1 to TRBJ2-3, with 7 bases fitting TRBD1. This CDR3 spans 14 amino acids. CDR1 is SGHRS and CDR2 is YFSETQ in the germline V gene. V gave up 3 bases and J gave up 0 bases; unmatched junction bases: 1. Written as DNA, the CDR3 is TGCGCCAGCAGCTCGGGACAGAGCACAGATACGCAGTATTTT. This sequence encodes CASSSGQSTDTQYF.

This clonotype was counted many times. The genes are TRBV12-3 or TRBV12-4 and TRBJ2-5; the D is unclear. The CDR3 loop spans 14 amino acids. V gave up 4 bases and J gave up 5 bases, with 14 bases separating them. In nucleotides, the CDR3 is TGTGCCAGCAGTTCCACTGTGAGGTGGGAGACCCAGTACTTC. Its translation is CASSSTVRWETQYF.

The CDR3 loop reads CSAQGTSGSSYEQYF. CDR3 coding DNA: TGCAGCGCCCAGGGGACTAGCGGGAGCTCCTACGAGCAGTACTTC. The rearrangement uses TRBV29-1 and TRBJ2-7; 14 bases map to TRBD2. The CDR3 is 15 residues long. With V trimmed by 7 bases and J by 0 bases, 5 bases remained unmatched. Germline CDR1 reads SQVTM; CDR2 reads ANQGSEA.

This clonotype was counted at least ten times. The V gene is TRBV10-3, the J gene TRBJ2-3, with TRBD2 identical over 11 bases. The CDR3 runs to 16 residues. V dropped 6 bases and J dropped 6; count of bases not matched to a gene: 11. Germline CDR1 and CDR2: ENHRY and SYGVKD. The DNA of the CDR3 is TGTGCCATCAGCCCCTCGGGACTAGCGGCCACTGATACGCAGTATTTT. Protein product: CAISPSGLAATDTQYF.

This sequence joins TRBV7-2 and TRBJ2-1; no firm D call. The CDR3 length is 14 residues. Germline loops: CDR1 SGHTA, CDR2 FQGNSA. The V end lost 1 base, the J end lost 7 bases, and 11 bases lay between the germline ends. CDR3 DNA: TGTGCCAGCAGCTTAGGGATTGCTTCAAATGAGCAGTTCTTC. It codes for CASSLGIASNEQFF.

The chain employs TRBV29-1 and TRBJ2-1; D remains ambiguous. Trimming left V 4 bases short and J 6 bases short, with 4 bases between. The CDR3 is made up of 10 amino acids. Per the germline V gene, CDR1 is SQVTM and CDR2 is ANQGSEA. Written as DNA, the CDR3 is TGCAGCGTTGGGATCAATGAGCAGTTCTTC. Translating gives CSVGINEQFF.

Ten or more counts support this clonotype. The V call is TRBV11-2, the J call TRBJ1-3, with D perhaps TRBD1 (5 bases). The CDR3 is 16 residues long. Trimming stripped 3 bases from V and 0 bases from J, with 12 bases between. Germline values: CDR1 SGHAT, CDR2 FQNNGV. DNA for the CDR3: TGTGCCAGCAGCTTTGGGCGGGGGAGCTCTGGAAACACCATATATTTT. Translating gives CASSFGRGSSGNTIYF.

The V gene is TRBV12-3 or TRBV12-4, the J gene TRBJ2-3; D ambiguous. CDR3 size: 13 residues. V was shortened by 8 bases and J by 0 bases, with 9 bases between the two germline ends. The CDR3 protein is CASGEFSTDTQYF. In DNA, the CDR3 is TGTGCCAGCGGTGAATTTAGCACAGATACGCAGTATTTT.

This clonotype came up many times. This chain connects TRBV5-5 to TRBJ1-5; 11 nucleotides agree with TRBD1. CDR3 length: 16 residues. CDR1 is SGHKS, CDR2 YYEKEE, per germline (reference sequence). J lost 7 bases, V lost 3 bases, and 9 bases had no gene match. The CDR3 bases are TGTGCCAGCAGCTGGACAGGGGGCGACGGGGCCCAGCCCCAGCATTTT. It specifies CASSWTGGDGAQPQHF.

This clonotype was seen repeatedly, ten times or more. The rearrangement links TRBV27 to TRBJ2-7; the D is unclear. The CDR3 extends over 16 amino acids. Trimming removed 6 bases from V and 0 bases from J, with 18 bases in between. Germline values: CDR1 MNHEY, CDR2 SMNVEV (reference sequence). The CDR3 spells CASSPPLLAGSYEQYV. The CDR3 coding sequence is TGTGCCAGCAGCCCCCCTCTCCTGGCCGGCTCCTACGAGCAGTACGTC.

This clonotype was picked up many times. The V and J genes are TRBV5-1 and TRBJ2-7, with 11 nucleotides matching TRBD1. This CDR3 region has 14 residues. Germline CDR1 SGHRS, CDR2 YFSETQ. Germline trimming cut 4 bases from V and 2 bases from J; bases unmatched to any gene: 2. The CDR3 DNA follows: TGCGCCAGCAGCCCGGACAGGGGGCCCTACGAGCAGTACTTC. It is translated as CASSPDRGPYEQYF. The variable domain in full, with the rest retrieved from reference TRBV5-1 and TRBJ2-7, is KAGVTQTPRYLIKTRGQQVTLSCSPISGHRSVSWYQQTPGQGLQFLFEYFSETQRNKGNFPGRFSGRQFSNSRSEMNVSTLELGDSALYLCASSPDRGPYEQYFGPGTRLTVT.

This clonotype was counted at least ten times. The CDR3 DNA reads TGTGCCAGCAAAGAAGGGACTCTACCTAATCAGCCCCAGCATTTT. Protein product: CASKEGTLPNQPQHF. The rearrangement links TRBV2 to TRBJ1-5, with D possibly being TRBD1 (5 bases). CDR1 SNHLY and CDR2 FYNNEI come from the germline V gene. This CDR3 is built from 15 residues. V lost 7 bases to trimming and J lost 4 bases, with 17 bases between them.